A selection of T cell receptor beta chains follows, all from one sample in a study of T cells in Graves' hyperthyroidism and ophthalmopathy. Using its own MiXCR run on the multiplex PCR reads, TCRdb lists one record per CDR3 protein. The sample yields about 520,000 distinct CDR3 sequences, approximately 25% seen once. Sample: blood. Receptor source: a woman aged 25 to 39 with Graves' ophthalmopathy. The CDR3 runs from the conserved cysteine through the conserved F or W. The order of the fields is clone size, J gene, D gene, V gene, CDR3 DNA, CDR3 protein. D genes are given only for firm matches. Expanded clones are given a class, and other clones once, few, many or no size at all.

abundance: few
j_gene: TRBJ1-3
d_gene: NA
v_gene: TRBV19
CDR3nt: TGTGCCAGTAATGGATGGCTGTCCCGCTCTGGAAACACCATATATTTT
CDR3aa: CASNGWLSRSGNTIYF

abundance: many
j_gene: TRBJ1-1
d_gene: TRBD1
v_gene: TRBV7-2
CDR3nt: TGTGCCAGCAGACCAGGGGGGCGGTTGGACACTGAAGCTTTCTTT
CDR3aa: CASRPGGRLDTEAFF

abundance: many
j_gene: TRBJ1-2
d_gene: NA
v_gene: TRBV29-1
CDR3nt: TGCAGCGTGGGGGGGTTCTATGGCTACACCTTC
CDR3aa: CSVGGFYGYTF

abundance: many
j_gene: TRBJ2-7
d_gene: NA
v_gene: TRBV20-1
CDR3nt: TGCAGTGCCCCCTTGGTCGAAACCTACGAGCAGTACTTC
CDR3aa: CSAPLVETYEQYF

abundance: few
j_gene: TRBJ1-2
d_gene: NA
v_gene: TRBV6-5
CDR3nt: TGTGCCAGCAGTTACCCCGGCAGGAACTATGGCTACACCTTC
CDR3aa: CASSYPGRNYGYTF

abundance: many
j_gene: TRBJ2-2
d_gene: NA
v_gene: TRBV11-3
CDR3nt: TGTGCCAGCAGCTTAAGCACAGCTTACACCGGGGAGCTGCTTTTT
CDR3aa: CASSLSTAYTGELLF

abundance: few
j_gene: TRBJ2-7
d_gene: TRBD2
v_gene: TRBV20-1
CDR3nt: TGCAGTGCTAGAGTCCGGACTAGCGGGAACTACGAGCAGTACTTC
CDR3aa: CSARVRTSGNYEQYF

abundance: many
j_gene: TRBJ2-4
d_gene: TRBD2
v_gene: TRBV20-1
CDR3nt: TGCAGTGCGACGCCCGCACTAGCGGTAAACATTCAGTACTTC
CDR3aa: CSATPALAVNIQYF

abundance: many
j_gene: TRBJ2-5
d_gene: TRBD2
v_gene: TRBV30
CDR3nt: TGTGCCTGGAGGCTGACCGGGACTAGCGGCATAGAGACCCAGTACTTC
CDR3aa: CAWRLTGTSGIETQYF

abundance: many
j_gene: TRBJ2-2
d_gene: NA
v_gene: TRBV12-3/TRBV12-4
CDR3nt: TGTGCCAGCAGCCTAACAGGGAGGGAGACCGGGGAGCTGTTTTTT
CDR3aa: CASSLTGRETGELFF

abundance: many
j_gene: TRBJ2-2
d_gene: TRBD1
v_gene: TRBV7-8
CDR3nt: TGTGCCAGCAGCTTAGTTCCAGGGGGCTCGGGCGGGGAGCTGTTTTTT
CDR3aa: CASSLVPGGSGGELFF

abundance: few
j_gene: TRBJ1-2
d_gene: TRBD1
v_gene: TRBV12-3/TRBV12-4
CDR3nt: TGTGCCAGCAGTGAACGGGACAGTATCTATGGCTACACCTTC
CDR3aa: CASSERDSIYGYTF

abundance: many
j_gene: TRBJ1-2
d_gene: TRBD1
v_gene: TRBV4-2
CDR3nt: TGTGCCAGCAGCCACTCAATAACAGGGGGCGAGAGCTATGGCTACACCTTC
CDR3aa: CASSHSITGGESYGYTF

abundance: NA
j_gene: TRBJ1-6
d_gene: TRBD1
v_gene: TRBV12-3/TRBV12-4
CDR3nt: TGTGCCAGCAGTTGGAGGACAGGCGGTAATTCACCCCTCCACTTT
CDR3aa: CASSWRTGGNSPLHF

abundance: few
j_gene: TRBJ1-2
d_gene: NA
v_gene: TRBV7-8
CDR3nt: TGTGCCAGCAGCTTAGGGCTGACCTATGGCTACACCTTC
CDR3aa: CASSLGLTYGYTF

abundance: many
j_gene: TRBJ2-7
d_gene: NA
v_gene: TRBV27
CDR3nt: TGTGCCAGCAACCCAACAAGGGGTTTGAACGAGCAGTACTTC
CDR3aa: CASNPTRGLNEQYF

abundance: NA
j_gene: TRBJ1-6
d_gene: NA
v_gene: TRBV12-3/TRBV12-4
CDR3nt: TGTGCCAGCAGTTTAGATGGGAGGAGCTCACCCCTCCACTTT
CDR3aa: CASSLDGRSSPLHF

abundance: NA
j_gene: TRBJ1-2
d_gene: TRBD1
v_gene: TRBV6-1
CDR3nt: TGTGCCAGCAGTAACCACTTCGTTACCGGGACAGGGAGCAACTATGGCTACACCTTC
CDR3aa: CASSNHFVTGTGSNYGYTF

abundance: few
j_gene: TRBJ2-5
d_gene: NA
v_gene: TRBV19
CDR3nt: TGTGCCAGTAGTGAGGCGGCCGGGGAGACCCAGTACTTC
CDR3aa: CASSEAAGETQYF

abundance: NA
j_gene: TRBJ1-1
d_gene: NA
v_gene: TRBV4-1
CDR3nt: TGCGCCAGCAGCCGCTACTGGGACCCGAACACTGAAGCTTTCTTT
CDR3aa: CASSRYWDPNTEAFF

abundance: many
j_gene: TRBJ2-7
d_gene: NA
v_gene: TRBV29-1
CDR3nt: TGCAGCGTTCAGGACAACACCTACGAGCAGTACTTC
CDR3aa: CSVQDNTYEQYF

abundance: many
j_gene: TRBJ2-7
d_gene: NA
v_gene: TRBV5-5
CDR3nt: TGTGCCAGCAGCTTCCCAGGAAACTACGAGCAGTACTTC
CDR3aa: CASSFPGNYEQYF

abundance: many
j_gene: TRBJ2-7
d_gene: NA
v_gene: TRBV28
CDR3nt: TGTGCCACCAATTACCTCTACGAGCAGTACTTC
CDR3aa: CATNYLYEQYF

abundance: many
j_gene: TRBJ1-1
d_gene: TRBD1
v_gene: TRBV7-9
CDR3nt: TGTGCCAGCAGCTTAGTGGAGGGGGCTAGGACTGAAGCTTTCTTT
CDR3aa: CASSLVEGARTEAFF

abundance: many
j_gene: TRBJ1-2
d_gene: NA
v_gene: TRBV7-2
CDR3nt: TGTGCCAGCAGCCCCAGGTCCACTACTTCTAACTATGGCTACACCTTC
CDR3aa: CASSPRSTTSNYGYTF